The entry that follows covers one T cell receptor (beta chain) sequence. Its target is unknown. This entry comes from a study of T cell responses to AZD1222 COVID-19 vaccine. Turning to the study itself: Pooling covered second doses at about 4 or about 12 weeks. Overall study findings and caveats: Clonal diversity was possibly underestimated, and white British individuals and females predominated among donors. Regions left unmutated in variants are reportedly the target of nearly half of spike-specific TCRs.

The data were produced by immunoSEQ multiplex PCR, yet TCRdb's version contains in-frame clones alone and is incomplete. The sample yields around 71,000 clones, roughly four fifths seen once. There are 15 residues in the CDR3. The germline V and J ends were trimmed by 0 bases and 4 bases, with 11 bases remaining between them. The germline V gene has CDR1 LGHNA and CDR2 YSLEER. The starting material was peripheral blood, obtained on day 0 of AZD1222 vaccination. The TCR comes from an adult in good health. The rearrangement joins TRBV4-3 to TRBJ2-3; D may be TRBD1 or TRBD2 (5 bases each). In DNA form, the CDR3 reads TGCGCCAGCAGCCAAGAGAGGGGCCGTCCAGATACGCAGTATTTT. It encodes CASSQERGRPDTQYF.